This T cell receptor beta chain is drawn from a study of T cell responses to AZD1222 COVID-19 vaccine. In the study overall: Pooled together were second doses at about 4 or about 12 weeks. Study-level results: Only five or six people who got AZD1222 tested seropositive at baseline.

TCRdb keeps only in-frame clones here, not all; method: immunoSEQ multiplex PCR. The table shows just under 85,000 clones, with roughly nine tenths occurring only once. The germline gives CDR1 SGHVS, CDR2 FNYEAQ. The J segment lost 2 bases and the V segment lost 5 bases, leaving 5 bases of the junction unmatched. This CDR3 contains 15 residues. As concerns this clone: Its antigen remains unidentified.

The source material was peripheral blood, sampled on day 0 of AZD1222 vaccination. This rearrangement joins TRBV7-6 to TRBJ2-1; 8 bases fit TRBD1. The receptor's source is an adult in good health. The CDR3 nucleotides read TGTGCCAGCAGCCCGACAGGGGCCCCCTACAATGAGCAGTTCTTC. It encodes CASSPTGAPYNEQFF.